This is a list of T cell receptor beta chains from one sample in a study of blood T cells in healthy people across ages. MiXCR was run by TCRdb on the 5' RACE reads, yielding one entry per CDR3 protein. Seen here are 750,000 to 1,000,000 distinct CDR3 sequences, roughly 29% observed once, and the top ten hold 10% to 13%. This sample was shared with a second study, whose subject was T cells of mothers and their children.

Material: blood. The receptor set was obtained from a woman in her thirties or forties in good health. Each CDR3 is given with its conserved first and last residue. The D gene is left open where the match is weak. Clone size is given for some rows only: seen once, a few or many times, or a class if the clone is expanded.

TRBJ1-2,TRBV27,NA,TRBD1,CASSPSSGGGYTF,TGTGCCAGCAGCCCCTCGTCAGGGGGTGGCTACACCTTC
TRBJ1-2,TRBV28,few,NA,CASSLQGFDYGYTF,TGTGCCAGCAGTTTACAAGGGTTCGACTATGGCTACACCTTC
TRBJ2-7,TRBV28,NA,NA,CASRKTDTYEQYF,TGTGCCAGCAGAAAGACCGATACCTACGAGCAGTACTTC
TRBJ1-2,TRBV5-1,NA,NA,CASSPGAGAYYGYTF,TGCGCGAGCAGCCCTGGGGCGGGGGCTTACTATGGCTACACCTTC
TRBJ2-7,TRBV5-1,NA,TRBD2,CASSLAVAGGYYEQYF,TGCGCCAGCAGCTTGGCAGTAGCGGGAGGGTACTACGAGCAGTACTTC
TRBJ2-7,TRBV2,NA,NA,CASSVDRNNEQYF,TGTGCCAGCAGTGTAGACAGAAACAATGAGCAGTACTTC
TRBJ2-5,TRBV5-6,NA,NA,CASSSSPGAAETQYF,TGTGCCAGCAGCTCCTCTCCGGGGGCGGCAGAGACCCAGTACTTC
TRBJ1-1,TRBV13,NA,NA,CASSAGRVGTEAFF,TGTGCCAGCAGCGCGGGTAGGGTCGGCACTGAAGCTTTCTTT
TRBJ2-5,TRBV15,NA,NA,CATSRTRNQETQYF,TGTGCCACCAGCAGGACTAGAAACCAAGAGACCCAGTACTTC
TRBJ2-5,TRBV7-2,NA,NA,CASSLNRGPGAWGEQYF,TGTGCCAGCAGCTTAAATAGAGGGCCAGGGGCCTGGGGGGAGCAGTACTTC
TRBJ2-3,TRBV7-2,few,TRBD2,CASSQRGVIGTDTQYF,TGTGCCAGCAGCCAACGGGGGGTGATTGGCACAGATACGCAGTATTTT
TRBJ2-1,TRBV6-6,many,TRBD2,CASSYLGGNEQFF,TGTGCCAGCAGTTACCTGGGGGGGAATGAGCAGTTCTTC
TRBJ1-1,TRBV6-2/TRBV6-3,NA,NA,CASSQWLEAFF,TGTGCCAGCAGTCAGTGGCTTGAAGCTTTCTTT
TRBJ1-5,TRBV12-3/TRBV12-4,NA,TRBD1,CASSSRDRSISNQPQHF,TGTGCCAGCAGTTCCCGGGACAGATCTATTAGCAATCAGCCCCAGCATTTT
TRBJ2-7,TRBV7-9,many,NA,CASSLALSSYEQYF,TGTGCCAGCAGCTTGGCCCTGAGCTCCTACGAGCAGTACTTC
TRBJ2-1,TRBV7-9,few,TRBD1,CASSLVLGTEDYNEQFF,TGTGCCAGCAGCTTAGTGCTCGGGACAGAGGACTACAATGAGCAGTTCTTC
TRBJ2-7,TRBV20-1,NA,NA,CSARRKNRDGVHEQYF,TGCAGTGCTAGAAGAAAGAACCGGGACGGGGTCCACGAGCAGTACTTC
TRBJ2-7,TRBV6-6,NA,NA,CRDLPGHKGSYEQYF,TGTCGGGACTTACCGGGACATAAGGGGAGCTACGAGCAGTACTTC
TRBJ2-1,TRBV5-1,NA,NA,CASSLGGSDSYNEQFF,TGCGCCAGCAGCTTGGGGGGTAGCGACTCCTACAATGAGCAGTTCTTC
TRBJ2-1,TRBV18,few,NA,CASSPPNSDNEQFF,TGTGCCAGCTCACCACCCAACAGCGACAATGAGCAGTTCTTC
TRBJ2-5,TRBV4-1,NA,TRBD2,CASSQEGREPQYF,TGTGCCAGCAGCCAGGAGGGGAGGGAGCCCCAGTACTTC
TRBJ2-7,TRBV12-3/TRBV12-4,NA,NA,CASNSVQGRNEQYF,TGTGCCAGCAACTCCGTACAGGGGAGGAATGAGCAGTACTTC
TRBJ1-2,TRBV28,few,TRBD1,CASSFRDRAYGYTF,TGTGCCAGCAGTTTCCGGGACAGGGCTTATGGCTACACCTTC
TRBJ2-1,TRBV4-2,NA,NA,CASSRDATAYNEQFF,TGTGCCAGCAGCCGAGACGCGACAGCTTACAATGAGCAGTTCTTC
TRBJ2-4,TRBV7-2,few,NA,CASSLDLISEQYF,TGTGCCAGCAGCTTAGATTTAATCTCAGAGCAGTACTTC
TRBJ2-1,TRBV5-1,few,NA,CASSFYSGQAGGSYNEQFF,TGCGCCAGCAGCTTCTATTCCGGACAGGCGGGGGGTTCCTACAATGAGCAGTTCTTC
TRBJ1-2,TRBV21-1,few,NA,CASPKPPTGGVSYTF,TGTGCCAGCCCCAAGCCCCCGACAGGGGGTGTTAGCTACACCTTC
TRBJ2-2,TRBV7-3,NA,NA,CASSFNPGSEELFF,TGTGCCAGCAGCTTTAACCCAGGGTCGGAGGAGCTGTTTTTT
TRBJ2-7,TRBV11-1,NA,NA,CASSLDINYEQYF,TGTGCCAGCAGCCTTGACATAAACTACGAGCAGTACTTC
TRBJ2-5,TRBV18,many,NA,CASSPFKETQYF,TGTGCCAGCTCACCATTCAAAGAGACCCAGTACTTC
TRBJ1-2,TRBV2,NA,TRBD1,CASKLGQGANGYTF,TGTGCCAGCAAATTAGGACAGGGGGCCAATGGCTACACCTTC
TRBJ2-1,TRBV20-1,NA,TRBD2,CSARDTVAGVYNEQFF,TGCAGTGCTAGAGATACCGTAGCGGGGGTTTACAATGAGCAGTTCTTC
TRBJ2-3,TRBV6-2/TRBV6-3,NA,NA,CASSPEAVGPTDTQYF,TGTGCCAGCAGCCCAGAAGCGGTGGGACCCACAGATACGCAGTATTTT
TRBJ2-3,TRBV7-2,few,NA,CASSPGPLETDTQYF,TGTGCCAGCAGCCCAGGGCCCCTCGAGACAGATACGCAGTATTTT
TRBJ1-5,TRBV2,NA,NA,CASSERGLPNQPQHF,TGTGCCAGCAGTGAGAGGGGACTACCCAATCAGCCCCAGCATTTT
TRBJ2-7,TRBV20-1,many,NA,CSARIDSSQYF,TGCAGTGCTAGGATCGATAGTTCCCAGTACTTC